The 6 T cell receptor beta chains in this list originate from one sample, sequenced in a study of regulatory T cells in long-lasting Graves disease (dated by TCRdb to about 2021). Read against the paper, the sample's time point label means: persistent/refractory GD, antithyroid drugs over 5 years with positive TRAb. For both TCR sequencing and RNA sequencing, RNA was extracted from PBMCs in TRIzol. Library preparation was by multiplex PCR. Reads for this sample came from an Illumina HiSeq 4000. iRepertoire HTBI primers and Arm-PCR amplification of CDR3 regions were used to construct TCR beta libraries. TCRdb applied fastp at Q25 and MiXCR to the public reads, then kept only in-frame beta chains. Every distinct CDR3 protein forms one entry, paired with its most common genes and DNA. The sample records roughly 490,000 distinct CDR3 sequences, 20% to 25% of which are singletons. Under 15% of the sample is in the top ten clones.

The source was peripheral blood mononuclear cells (PBMCs), collected when the disease was refractory, from a patient treated with antithyroid drugs. The receptors here all came from a female donor with Graves disease.

This clonotype has a handful of counts. The rearrangement uses TRBV9 and TRBJ2-7, with 9 positions matching TRBD1. The CDR3 loop spans 16 amino acids. V trimming: 2 bases; J trimming: 1 base; junction bases outside the gene matches: 7. CDR1 and CDR2 from the germline V gene are SGDLS and YYNGEE. DNA for the CDR3: TGTGCCAGCAGCGTTAGAGGGACAGGGAATTCCTACGAGCAGTACTTC. This codes for CASSVRGTGNSYEQYF.

This clonotype was found a few times. The chain couples TRBV19 to TRBJ1-1; D is unresolved. The CDR3 sequence is 13 residues long. Germline V gene data show CDR1 as LNHDA and CDR2 as SQIVND (reference sequence). V was trimmed by 1 base and J by 4 bases, leaving 7 bases between them. This CDR3 is CASSIGWSTEAFF. In DNA form, the CDR3 reads TGTGCCAGTAGTATAGGGTGGAGCACTGAAGCTTTCTTT. Full variable domain (missing parts from reference TRBV19 and TRBJ1-1): DGGITQSPKYLFRKEGQNVTLSCEQNLNHDAMYWYRQDPGQGLRLIYYSQIVNDFQKGDIAEGYSVSREKKESFPLTVTSAQKNPTAFYLCASSIGWSTEAFFGQGTRLTVV.

This clonotype was observed a few times. The chain is built from TRBV7-2 and TRBJ2-6; 9 bases agree with TRBD1. The CDR3 sequence is 18 residues long. Germline assignment: CDR1 SGHTA and CDR2 FQGNSA. V dropped 5 bases and J dropped 1; count of bases not matched to a gene: 9. CDR3 residues: CASSARGTGRSGANVLTF. The CDR3 nucleotides read TGTGCCAGCAGCGCCCGGGGGACAGGGCGGTCTGGGGCCAACGTCCTGACTTTC. The whole variable domain, remainder taken from reference TRBV7-2 and TRBJ2-6, is GAGVSQSPSNKVTEKGKDVELRCDPISGHTALYWYRQSLGQGLEFLIYFQGNSAPDKSGLPSDRFSAERTGGSVSTLTIQRTQQEDSAVYLCASSARGTGRSGANVLTFGAGSRLTVL.

This clonotype has just a few counts. The chain combines TRBV12-3 or TRBV12-4 with TRBJ2-2, with a tentative D call TRBD2 (5 bases). Trimming stripped 8 bases from V and 0 bases from J, with 16 bases between. This CDR3 is built from 16 residues. The CDR3 nucleotides read TGTGCCAGCCTCCCTCCGGGATCCGCGAACACCGGGGAGCTGTTTTTT. Translating it yields CASLPPGSANTGELFF.

As concerns this clonotype: A read error may explain this, as a much larger clone is one base away. CDR3 residues: CASSFNSMNTEASF. For the CDR3, the DNA is TGTGCCAGCAGTTTTAACAGTATGAACACTGAAGCTTCCTTT. The genes are TRBV10-3 and TRBJ1-1, with D hard to call. The CDR3 covers 14 residues. Germline CDR1 is ENHRY and CDR2 is SYGVKD.

Concerning this clonotype: Relative to the germline gene, one junction end is altered; a read error may explain this. The V and J genes are TRBV28 and TRBJ1-1; 8 positions match TRBD1. The CDR3 totals 14 residues. Germline V gene sequence: CDR1 MDHEN, CDR2 SYDVKM. CDR3 nucleotide sequence: TGTGCCAGCCACACCACAGGGGGGTACGCTGAAGCTTTTTTT. Protein sequence: CASHTTGGYAEAFF.